Each of the 22 T cell receptor beta chains below was sequenced from the same sample in a study of T cells in Graves' hyperthyroidism and ophthalmopathy. The TCR beta CDR3 regions underwent amplification using RNA transcripts as the source. An initial round of RT-PCR targeting the TCR CDR3 relied on the HTBI primer set. TCRdb re-called the multiplex PCR reads through MiXCR, storing one row per CDR3 protein. The data contain 500,000 or so distinct CDR3 sequences, roughly 15% of them singletons. Sequences were obtained from blood. Receptors originate from a young woman with Graves' ophthalmopathy.

The sample holds many counts of this clonotype. This sequence joins TRBV7-8 and TRBJ2-5; no definite D call. Trimming removed 1 base from V and 2 bases from J, with 11 bases in between. Germline values: CDR1 SGHVS, CDR2 FQNEAQ. The CDR3 runs 15 residues. CDR3 coding DNA: TGTGCCAGCAGCTTAGTTGTAGGGTTACAAGAGACCCAGTACTTC. It is translated as CASSLVVGLQETQYF.

This clonotype was detected only a few times. The V gene is TRBV4-2, the J gene TRBJ1-3, with D hard to call. CDR3 length: 16 amino acids. Germline assignment: CDR1 LGHNA and CDR2 YNFKEQ. The V end lost 5 bases, the J end lost 4 bases, and 18 bases lay between the germline ends. The CDR3 is CASSEPDLVGGNTIYF. The CDR3 nucleotides read TGTGCCAGCAGCGAGCCAGACCTGGTGGGAGGAAACACCATATATTTT.

This clonotype was picked up a small number of times. This chain connects TRBV10-3 to TRBJ1-2; weak D call: TRBD1 (6 bases). Trimming stripped 4 bases from V and 0 bases from J, with 12 bases between. This CDR3 spans 15 amino acids. Per germline, CDR1 ENHRY and CDR2 SYGVKD. In nucleotides, the CDR3 is TGTGCCATCAGTGCCCGGACAGCAGCTAACTATGGCTACACCTTC. Its translation: CAISARTAANYGYTF.

Many counts were recorded for this clonotype. The chain combines TRBV29-1 with TRBJ1-2; D is unclear. The CDR3 has 11 residues. The V end was cut by 0 bases, the J end by 8 bases, with 7 bases between. Germline V lookup: CDR1 SQVTM, CDR2 ANQGSEA. The CDR3 is CSVEEGNGYTF. In nucleotides, the CDR3 is TGCAGCGTTGAAGAGGGGAACGGCTACACCTTC.

V gene TRBV2 combines with J gene TRBJ1-1, with no clear D. CDR3 length: 14 amino acids. Looked up from germline, CDR1 is SNHLY and CDR2 is FYNNEI. Trimming removed 7 bases from V and 7 bases from J, with 19 bases in between. The CDR3 loop is CASIPGREAYEAFF. The CDR3 DNA reads TGTGCCAGCATTCCAGGAAGGGAAGCCTATGAAGCTTTCTTT.

This clonotype was seen a few times. The CDR3 nucleotides read TGTGCCAGCAGTTCGGCGGCAGATACGCAGTATTTT. Its protein is CASSSAADTQYF. V and J are TRBV6-5 and TRBJ2-3, with D unresolved. This CDR3 region has 12 residues. The germline V and J ends were trimmed by 4 bases and 4 bases, with 6 bases remaining between them. Looked up from germline, CDR1 is MNHEY and CDR2 is SVGAGI.

This clonotype was picked up many times. The chain employs TRBV28 and TRBJ2-5; TRBD1 aligns across 8 bases. The CDR3 runs to 15 residues. Trimming at V came to 3 bases and at J to 3 bases, leaving 6 bases not matched to a gene. Germline V gives CDR1 MDHEN, CDR2 SYDVKM. As DNA, the CDR3 is TGTGCCAGCAGTTTGGTTGGACAGGGCGAAGAGACCCAGTACTTC. Translating gives CASSLVGQGEETQYF.

The chain is built from TRBV19 and TRBJ2-1, with D tentatively TRBD2 (5 bases). V was clipped by 1 base and J by 0 bases, with 10 bases between them. The CDR3 covers 16 residues. Germline CDR1 is LNHDA and CDR2 is SQIVND (reference sequence). The CDR3 bases are TGTGCCAGTAGTATAGCCGGGGTTAGCTCCTACAATGAGCAGTTCTTC. Translating it yields CASSIAGVSSYNEQFF.

This clonotype was recorded at least ten times. V usage is TRBV20-1 and J usage is TRBJ2-1; D remains unclear. Between the trimmed V and J ends, which lost 6 bases and 2 bases, there was a span of 20 bases. The CDR3 runs 16 residues. CDR1 is DFQATT and CDR2 is SNEGSKA in the germline V gene (reference sequence). This CDR3 is CSARIRAGDAYNEQFF. The CDR3 DNA reads as TGCAGTGCACGCATTCGTGCTGGAGACGCCTACAATGAGCAGTTCTTC.

This clonotype was counted many times. This chain uses TRBV3-1 with TRBJ1-6, with 8 positions matching TRBD1. Germline V gene sequence: CDR1 LGHDT, CDR2 YNNKEL (reference sequence). V lost 2 bases and J lost 10; bases outside the gene matches: 7. This CDR3 spans 15 amino acids. This chain's CDR3 is CASSQIQGVRSPLHF. DNA of the CDR3: TGTGCCAGCAGCCAAATACAGGGGGTACGGTCACCCCTCCACTTT. The variable domain in full, completed from reference TRBV3-1 and TRBJ1-6, reads DTAVSQTPKYLVTQMGNDKSIKCEQNLGHDTMYWYKQDSKKFLKIMFSYNNKELIINETVPNRFSPKSPDKAHLNLHINSLELGDSAVYFCASSQIQGVRSPLHFGNGTRLTVT.

The sample holds many counts of this clonotype. The chain links TRBV30 to TRBJ1-6; D is unclear. V was cut by 4 bases and J by 7 bases, with 8 bases left in between. The CDR3 has 12 amino acids. Per germline, CDR1 GTSNPN and CDR2 SVGIG (reference sequence). The CDR3 DNA reads as TGTGCCTGGACGGTTAACAATTCACCCCTCCACTTT. Residues: CAWTVNNSPLHF.

The V and J genes are TRBV6-2 or TRBV6-3 and TRBJ1-3; maybe TRBD1 (6 bases). V lost 0 bases to trimming and J lost 0 bases, with 18 bases between them. Germline V gives CDR1 MNHEY, CDR2 SVGEGT. This CDR3 contains 19 residues. The CDR3 DNA reads as TGTGCCAGCAGTTACTCGATCTACGGCAGGGGCTTCTCTGGAAACACCATATATTTT. Its protein product is CASSYSIYGRGFSGNTIYF.

DNA for the CDR3: TGTGCCAGCAGTTACTCAGGCAGGGGGCTGGACATTCAGTACTTC. It codes for CASSYSGRGLDIQYF. The chain joins TRBV6-2 or TRBV6-3 to TRBJ2-4; 8 bases fit TRBD1. J gave up 8 bases and V 0 bases, and 6 bases lay outside the gene matches. CDR3 length: 15 residues. CDR1 and CDR2 from the germline V gene are MNHEY and SVGEGT.

This clonotype was seen ten or more times. As DNA, the CDR3 is TGTGCCAGCGGACGGACTAGCGGGGCTTTTCAAGAGACCCAGTACTTC. Translation gives CASGRTSGAFQETQYF. This chain links TRBV3-1 with TRBJ2-5; 12 nucleotides agree with TRBD2. The trim removed 8 bases at V and 2 bases at J, leaving 9 bases unmatched. There are 16 residues in the CDR3. Germline V gives CDR1 LGHDT, CDR2 YNNKEL (reference sequence).

This clonotype was observed at least ten times. The V gene is TRBV27, the J gene TRBJ2-3; TRBD2 aligns across 9 bases. CDR1 and CDR2 from the germline V gene are MNHEY and SMNVEV (reference sequence). This CDR3 is built from 15 residues. The trim removed 6 bases at V and 4 bases at J, leaving 8 bases unmatched. CDR3: CASRVLAGAADTQYF. In DNA, the CDR3 is TGTGCCAGCAGGGTGTTAGCGGGGGCCGCAGATACGCAGTATTTT.

The chain employs TRBV5-5 and TRBJ1-5, with D possibly being TRBD1 (6 bases). The germline V and J ends were trimmed by 3 bases and 4 bases, with 11 bases remaining between them. This CDR3 spans 14 amino acids. Germline CDR1 SGHKS, CDR2 YYEKEE (reference sequence). The CDR3 DNA reads as TGTGCCAGCAGCTGGGGGGGGCCGAATCAGCCCCAGCATTTT. Amino acids: CASSWGGPNQPQHF.

The sample holds a few counts of this clonotype. This rearrangement joins TRBV20-1 to TRBJ1-5; unclear D gene. The CDR3 is 15 amino acids. Looked up from germline, CDR1 is DFQATT and CDR2 is SNEGSKA (reference sequence). The ends were cut back, 0 bases at V and 7 bases at J, with 16 bases in the middle. The CDR3 here is CSARDLGATDQPQHF. CDR3 nucleotide sequence: TGCAGTGCTAGAGATTTAGGAGCTACGGACCAGCCCCAGCATTTT.

This chain connects TRBV7-9 to TRBJ2-7; TRBD1 is a possible D gene (6 bases). This CDR3 region has 16 residues. Trimming stripped 4 bases from V and 3 bases from J, with 19 bases between. Germline CDR1 is SEHNR and CDR2 is FQNEAQ (reference sequence). The CDR3 nucleotides read TGTGCCAGCAGCTCCCCACAGGGTTTGGGCCTCTACGAGCAGTACTTC. As protein: CASSSPQGLGLYEQYF.

This clonotype has ten or more counts. V gene TRBV10-3 combines with J gene TRBJ2-5, with 8 nucleotides matching TRBD1. The CDR3 is 14 residues long. Trimming cost V 8 bases and J 5 bases; bases outside gene matches: 10. Germline values: CDR1 ENHRY, CDR2 SYGVKD. In DNA, the CDR3 is TGTGCCATCGGGACGACAGGGGAGGATGAGACCCAGTACTTC. Its translation is CAIGTTGEDETQYF.

This clonotype was observed a few times. The rearrangement links TRBV7-3 to TRBJ2-5, with no clear D. Germline lookup yields CDR1 SGHTA and CDR2 FQGTGA. Trimming stripped 6 bases from V and 5 bases from J, with 7 bases between. This CDR3 region has 11 residues. The CDR3 region is CASSCEETQYF. As DNA, the CDR3 is TGTGCCAGCAGTTGCGAGGAGACCCAGTACTTC.

This sequence joins TRBV5-1 and TRBJ2-5; 7 bases align to TRBD2. CDR1 and CDR2 from the germline V gene are SGHRS and YFSETQ. V was clipped by 0 bases and J by 5 bases; unmatched bases: 4. CDR3 length: 14 amino acids. As DNA, the CDR3 is TGCGCCAGCAGCTTGGAAGGGGAGGGCGAGACCCAGTACTTC. Translated, it gives CASSLEGEGETQYF. Variable domain in full (rest from reference TRBV5-1 and TRBJ2-5): KAGVTQTPRYLIKTRGQQVTLSCSPISGHRSVSWYQQTPGQGLQFLFEYFSETQRNKGNFPGRFSGRQFSNSRSEMNVSTLELGDSALYLCASSLEGEGETQYFGPGTRLLVL.

Ten or more counts support this clonotype. The rearrangement joins TRBV7-2 to TRBJ1-1; D perhaps matches TRBD1 (6 bases). From germline, CDR1 is SGHTA and CDR2 FQGNSA. The V gene lost 5 bases and the J gene lost 0 bases, with 19 bases spanning the gap. The CDR3 sequence is 17 residues long. The chain's CDR3 is CASSLSTGRGMNTEAFF. The CDR3 DNA reads TGTGCCAGCAGCCTATCCACGGGGAGGGGGATGAACACTGAAGCTTTCTTT.